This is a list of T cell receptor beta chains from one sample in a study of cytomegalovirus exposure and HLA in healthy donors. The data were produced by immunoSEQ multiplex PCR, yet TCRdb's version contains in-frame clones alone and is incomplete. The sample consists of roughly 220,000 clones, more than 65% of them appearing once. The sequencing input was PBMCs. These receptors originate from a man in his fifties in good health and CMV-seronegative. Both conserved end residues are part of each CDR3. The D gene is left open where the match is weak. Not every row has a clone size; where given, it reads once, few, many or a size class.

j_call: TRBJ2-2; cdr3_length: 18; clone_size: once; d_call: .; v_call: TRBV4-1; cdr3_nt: TGCGCCAGCAGCCAAGGGCCAGGGGCCACCTCCGCGACCGGGGAGCTGTTTTTT; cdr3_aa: CASSQGPGATSATGELFF
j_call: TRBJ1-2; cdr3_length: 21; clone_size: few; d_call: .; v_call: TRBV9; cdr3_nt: TGTGCCAGCAGCCTCCCCCTCCTGGGACACCAAGACCCAAGGGGGAACTATGGCTACACCTTC; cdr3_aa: CASSLPLLGHQDPRGNYGYTF
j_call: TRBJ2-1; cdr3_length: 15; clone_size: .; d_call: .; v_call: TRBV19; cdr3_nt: TGTGCCAGTAGTATAGCCGGTAGTGGGCTAAGTGAGCAGTTCTTC; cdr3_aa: CASSIAGSGLSEQFF
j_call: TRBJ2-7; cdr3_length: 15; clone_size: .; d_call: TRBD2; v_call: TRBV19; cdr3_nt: TGTGCCAGTAGTATCATAGCGGGAGGGTCCTACGAGCAGTACTTC; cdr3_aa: CASSIIAGGSYEQYF
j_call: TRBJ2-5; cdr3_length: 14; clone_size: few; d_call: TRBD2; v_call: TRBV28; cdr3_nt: TGTGCCAGCAGTTTAAGGGCGGGAGGGAGAGAGCAGTACTTC; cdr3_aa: CASSLRAGGREQYF
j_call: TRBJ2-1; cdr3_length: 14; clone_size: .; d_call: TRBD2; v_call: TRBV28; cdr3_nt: TGTGCCAGCAGTTTTCCGTACCGGGGGGGTGAGCAGTTCTTC; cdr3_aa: CASSFPYRGGEQFF
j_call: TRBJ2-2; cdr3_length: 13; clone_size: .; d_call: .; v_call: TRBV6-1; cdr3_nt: TGTGCCAGCAACAGTATTAACACCGGGGAGCTGTTTTTT; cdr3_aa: CASNSINTGELFF
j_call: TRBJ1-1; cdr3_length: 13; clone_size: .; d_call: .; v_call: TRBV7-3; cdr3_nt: TGTGCCAGCAGCTTAATAGCGAACACTGAAGCTTTCTTT; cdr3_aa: CASSLIANTEAFF
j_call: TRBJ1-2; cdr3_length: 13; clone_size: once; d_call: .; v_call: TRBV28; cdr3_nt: TGTGCCAGCAGCACTCCCGATTTTAATGGCTACACCTTC; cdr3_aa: CASSTPDFNGYTF
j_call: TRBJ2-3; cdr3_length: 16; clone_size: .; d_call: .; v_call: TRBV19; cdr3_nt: TGTGCCAGTAGCCTTACGCCCGGAAGACACACAGATACGCAGTATTTT; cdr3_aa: CASSLTPGRHTDTQYF
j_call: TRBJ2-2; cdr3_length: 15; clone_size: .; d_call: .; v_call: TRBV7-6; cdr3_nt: TGTGCCAGCAGCCACCGACTAGTCGGCACCGGGGAGCTGTTTTTT; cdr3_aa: CASSHRLVGTGELFF